The 15 T cell receptor beta chains given below trace back to one sample, sequenced in a study of cytomegalovirus exposure and HLA in healthy donors. The PCR ran on 60 Vbeta and 13 Jbeta primers. The data were produced by immunoSEQ multiplex PCR, yet TCRdb's version contains in-frame clones alone and is incomplete. This table has 200,000 to 250,000 clones, more than 60% appearing once. The sample consisted of PBMCs. The receptors stem from a girl aged 2 to 10 in good health and CMV-seronegative.

V gene TRBV6-6 combines with J gene TRBJ2-7; TRBD1 might be the D (6 bases). This CDR3 is built from 11 residues. Germline CDR1 reads MNHNY; CDR2 reads SVGAGI (reference sequence). V was clipped by 5 bases and J by 4 bases, with 6 bases between them. The CDR3 nucleotides are TGTGCCAGCAGTGACAGGTACGAGCAGTACTTC. The encoded protein is CASSDRYEQYF.

This clone was seen once. The rearrangement links TRBV5-5 to TRBJ2-7; a possible D gene is TRBD1 (6 bases). The CDR3 contains 19 residues. Trimming pared 4 bases from V and 4 bases from J, leaving 30 bases between. Germline V gives CDR1 SGHKS, CDR2 YYEKEE (reference sequence). CDR3: CASSQERYGAGTGKYEQYF. CDR3 nucleotide sequence: TGTGCCAGCAGCCAAGAGAGGTACGGCGCGGGCACAGGGAAATACGAGCAGTACTTC.

A word on this clone: An end of the junction differs from the germline gene, which may be a read error. V and J are TRBV2 and TRBJ1-2; D is perhaps TRBD1 (6 bases). Germline CDR1 reads SNHLY; CDR2 reads FYNNEI. The CDR3 totals 14 residues. The CDR3 sequence: CASSDQGLNSGYTF. DNA for the CDR3: TGTGCCAGCAGTGATCAGGGGTTAAACTCTGGCTACACCTTC.

V is TRBV4-2 and J is TRBJ2-1; 11 bases line up with TRBD2. Germline trimming cut 3 bases from V and 8 bases from J; bases unmatched to any gene: 9. The CDR3 sequence is 16 residues long. Germline-derived CDR1 and CDR2 are LGHNA and YNFKEQ. CDR3 bases: TGTGCCAGCAGCCACGGGGGAACTAGCGGGAGCGATGAGCAGTTCTTC. This sequence encodes CASSHGGTSGSDEQFF.

This chain links TRBV19 with TRBJ2-6, with 9 bases fitting TRBD2. The CDR3 contains 15 residues. Unmatched junction bases numbered 4, after V lost 10 bases and J lost 0 bases. From germline, CDR1 is LNHDA and CDR2 SQIVND (reference sequence). As DNA, the CDR3 is TGTGCCACGCAAGCGGGGGGCTCTGGGGCCAACGTCCTGACTTTC. It translates to CATQAGGSGANVLTF. The variable domain in full, with the rest retrieved from reference TRBV19 and TRBJ2-6, is DGGITQSPKYLFRKEGQNVTLSCEQNLNHDAMYWYRQDPGQGLRLIYYSQIVNDFQKGDIAEGYSVSREKKESFPLTVTSAQKNPTAFYLCATQAGGSGANVLTFGAGSRLTVL.

J is TRBJ2-5 and V is TRBV18, with 7 bases matching TRBD1. V lost 2 bases, J lost 4 bases, and 4 bases stayed unmatched. The CDR3 has 14 amino acids. Germline CDR1 and CDR2: KGHSH and LQKENI. The CDR3 is CASSPKTGTETQYF. DNA of the CDR3: TGTGCCAGCTCACCAAAGACAGGGACAGAGACCCAGTACTTC.

This clone was recorded only once. The J gene is TRBJ2-3, the V gene TRBV7-9, with D possibly matching TRBD2 (5 bases). The CDR3 runs to 18 residues. Germline-derived CDR1 and CDR2 are SEHNR and FQNEAQ (reference sequence). With 2 bases removed from V and 7 bases from J, the gap between germline ends came to 25 bases. The CDR3: CASSLTTWTFDAQNTQYF. CDR3 coding DNA: TGTGCCAGCAGCTTAACAACGTGGACTTTTGACGCACAGAATACGCAGTATTTT.

The J gene is TRBJ2-7, the V gene TRBV5-6, with 10 bases that match TRBD1. The CDR3 has 15 amino acids. Germline V lookup: CDR1 SGHDT, CDR2 YYEEEE. The J segment lost 2 bases and the V segment lost 1 base, leaving 3 bases of the junction unmatched. CDR3 region: CASSLIGQGAYEQYF. The CDR3, as DNA: TGTGCCAGCAGCTTGATAGGACAGGGGGCCTACGAGCAGTACTTC.

This clone was observed a few times. The rearrangement links TRBV6-5 to TRBJ1-3, with D unresolved. Germline V gene lookup returns CDR1 MNHEY and CDR2 SVGAGI. The ends were cut back, 0 bases at V and 2 bases at J, with 8 bases in the middle. The CDR3 sequence is 15 residues long. The CDR3 loop reads CASSYSPVTGNTIYF. CDR3 nucleotide sequence: TGTGCCAGCAGTTACTCCCCGGTGACTGGAAACACCATATATTTT.

V is TRBV15 and J is TRBJ2-3; 7 positions match TRBD1. J gave up 0 bases and V 2 bases, and 2 bases lay outside the gene matches. Germline-derived CDR1 and CDR2 are LNHNV and YYDKDF (reference sequence). The CDR3 contains 15 residues. The CDR3 spells CATSRQGDSTDTQYF. The CDR3 DNA reads TGTGCCACCAGCAGACAGGGGGATAGCACAGATACGCAGTATTTT.

This clone has just one count. The chain employs TRBV27 and TRBJ2-1, with D maybe TRBD2 (6 bases). V was shortened by 3 bases and J by 10 bases, with 16 bases between the two germline ends. The germline gives CDR1 MNHEY, CDR2 SMNVEV (reference sequence). The CDR3 is made up of 14 amino acids. The CDR3, as DNA: TGTGCCAGCAGTTTTAGCGGAACATGGGGGGAGCAGTTCTTC. This codes for CASSFSGTWGEQFF.

The J gene is TRBJ1-1, the V gene TRBV12-5, with 7 bases that match TRBD1. Germline-derived CDR1 and CDR2 are LGHNT and FRNRAP. The CDR3 is 14 residues long. After removal of 7 bases from V and 0 bases from J, the junction contained 5 bases not matched to a gene. CDR3 in amino acids: CASALGTVNTEAFF. CDR3 nucleotides: TGTGCTAGTGCCCTGGGGACAGTGAACACTGAAGCTTTCTTT.

CDR3 loop: CASSVDIDSSYEQYF. CDR3 in DNA: TGTGCCAGCAGCGTAGATATAGACAGCTCCTACGAGCAGTACTTC. The chain is built from TRBV9 and TRBJ2-7; TRBD1 is a possible D gene (5 bases). This CDR3 has 15 residues. V lost 0 bases, J lost 0 bases, and 10 bases lay in between. From germline, CDR1 is SGDLS and CDR2 YYNGEE.

The rearrangement links TRBV6-1 to TRBJ1-1; D is perhaps TRBD1 (6 bases). V lost 3 bases, J lost 8 bases, and 7 bases lay in between. Germline assignment: CDR1 MNHNS and CDR2 SASEGT. The CDR3 spans 11 residues. CDR3 protein: CASSEGAEAFF. Written as DNA, the CDR3 is TGTGCCAGCAGTGAGGGGGCCGAAGCTTTCTTT.

The DNA of the CDR3 is TGCAGCGTTGGAGGGGGCATCCATTCCTACGAGCAGTACTTC. This encodes CSVGGGIHSYEQYF. The V and J genes are TRBV29-1 and TRBJ2-7; 7 bases map to TRBD1. The CDR3 is 14 residues long. The V gene end was trimmed by 4 bases and the J gene end by 1 base; junction bases not matched to a gene: 7. The germline gives CDR1 SQVTM, CDR2 ANQGSEA.